The clone carrying this T cell receptor beta chain came up a few times. Its target is unknown. The record originates from a study of T cell repertoires in cytomegalovirus infection. Study-level information: The authors relied on CMV epitopes, both recently identified HLA-C-restricted and well-studied HLA-B-restricted.

TCRdb processed the reads anew with MiXCR; each CDR3 protein has one entry. The table has about 340,000 distinct CDR3 sequences, roughly 28% seen once; the top ten hold approximately 20%. Germline-derived CDR1 and CDR2 are SEHNR and FQNEAQ (reference sequence). V lost 5 bases to trimming and J lost 0 bases, with 17 bases between them. This CDR3 spans 18 amino acids. The chain has TRBV7-9 and TRBJ2-6; TRBD2 might be the D (6 bases). This receptor was identified in a human donor in good health (CMV status not recorded). Some clones in this sample may be carry-over from other donors' samples. This sample comprised cultured PBMCs, obtained from culture after CMV antigen stimulation. CDR3 in amino acids: CASSPGAGRGSGANVLTF. The CDR3 nucleotides read TGTGCCAGCAGCCCCGGGGCCGGGAGAGGCTCTGGGGCCAACGTCCTGACTTTC.